This TCR beta chain was recovered during a study of blood T cell repertoires in COVID-19. Overall study context: Sites across the United States, Italy and Spain contributed samples from acute and convalescent COVID-19.

Trimming left V 7 bases short and J 6 bases short, with 16 bases between. CDR1 and CDR2 from the germline V gene are MNHEY and SVGAGI. The CDR3 has 15 amino acids. Sequencing was performed with immunoSEQ multiplex PCR; in TCRdb, only in-frame clones are kept and a portion is missing. The table includes around 260,000 clones, about nine tenths detected once. The chain has TRBV6-5 and TRBJ1-6; D is perhaps TRBD1 (5 bases). The specimen sequenced was peripheral blood. The clonotype was recovered from a man in his forties or fifties who had recovered from COVID-19. The DNA of the CDR3 is TGTGCCAGCACTACCGGGAGGACACTTAATTCACCCCTCCACTTT. Residues: CASTTGRTLNSPLHF.